The 32 T cell receptor beta chains listed next were all sequenced from one sample in a study of CD8+CD57+ T cells in acquired aplastic anemia. Genomic DNA acted as the template from which TCR beta VDJ combination and CDR3 sequence profiling were carried out. TCRdb fed the reads into MiXCR, producing one record per CDR3 protein. This sample has roughly 180,000 distinct CDR3 sequences, with around three fifths found just once. The sequenced sample was sorted CD4+, CD8+, or CD8+CD57+ T cells (not recorded which) from PBMCs. Receptors originate from a human donor with severe aplastic anemia or a healthy control (not recorded which).

Turning to this clonotype: The junction departs from the called germline gene at one end, perhaps through a read error. The chain uses TRBV7-3 and TRBJ1-4; 8 bases are a match to TRBD1. The CDR3 is made up of 16 amino acids. Looked up from germline, CDR1 is SGHTA and CDR2 is FQGTGA. CDR3 sequence: CASSHGQGRGNEKLFF. CDR3 sequence (DNA): TGCGCCAGCAGCCATGGACAGGGTCGGGGGAATGAAAAACTGTTTTTT. Full variable domain (outside the CDR3, taken from reference TRBV7-3 and TRBJ1-4): GAGVSQTPSNKVTEKGKYVELRCDPISGHTALYWYRQSLGQGPEFLIYFQGTGAADDSGLPNDRFFAVRPEGSVSTLKIQRTERGDSAVYLCASSHGQGRGNEKLFFGSGTQLSVL.

The chain joins TRBV9 to TRBJ1-5, with D unresolved. There are 15 residues in the CDR3. From germline, CDR1 is SGDLS and CDR2 YYNGEE. V lost 0 bases and J lost 2, with 9 bases in between. The CDR3 DNA sequence: TGTGCCAGCAGCGTAGGGCCCTGGGGCAATCAGCCCCAGCATTTT. It translates to CASSVGPWGNQPQHF.

This clonotype was seen repeatedly, ten times or more. The V and J genes are TRBV18 and TRBJ1-6; perhaps TRBD1 as D (6 bases). V was clipped by 0 bases and J by 4 bases, with 7 bases between them. The CDR3 loop spans 15 amino acids. CDR1 and CDR2 (germline): KGHSH, LQKENI. CDR3 protein: CASSPPDSYNSPLHF. The CDR3 nucleotides read TGTGCCAGCTCACCACCGGACAGTTATAATTCACCCCTCCACTTT.

This clonotype is categorized as medium-sized. This chain connects TRBV15 to TRBJ1-6; 7 nucleotides line up with TRBD1. V lost 3 bases, J lost 11 bases, and 7 bases stayed unmatched. Germline V lookup: CDR1 LNHNV, CDR2 YYDKDF (reference sequence). This CDR3 has 14 residues. DNA of the CDR3: TGTGCCACCAGCAGCCAAACAGGGGTTGCACCCCTCCACTTT. Translation gives CATSSQTGVAPLHF.

J is TRBJ1-3 and V is TRBV20-1; no clear D. V lost 4 bases to trimming and J lost 2 bases, with 24 bases between them. The germline V gene has CDR1 DFQATT and CDR2 SNEGSKA (reference sequence). The CDR3 is 18 residues long. The CDR3 bases are TGCAGTGCTATAGACTCCGCTAACACCGGGGTACCTGGAAACACCATATATTTT. Its translation: CSAIDSANTGVPGNTIYF.

A note on this clonotype: Being one base from a much bigger clone, this may be a read error. The rearrangement joins TRBV30 to TRBJ1-1; 9 nucleotides agree with TRBD1. CDR1 and CDR2 from the germline V gene are GTSNPN and SVGIG (reference sequence). Unmatched junction bases numbered 4, after V lost 1 base and J lost 7 bases. This CDR3 comprises 13 residues. CDR3 sequence: CAWSDGQGNEAFF. CDR3 nucleotides: TGTGCCTGGAGTGATGGACAGGGGAATGAAGCTTTCTTT.

The rearrangement joins TRBV6-6 to TRBJ1-6; D may be TRBD1 (5 bases). V was pared by 7 bases and J by 7 bases, with 20 bases between. This CDR3 is built from 16 residues. The germline V gene has CDR1 MNHNY and CDR2 SVGAGI (reference sequence). The CDR3 loop reads CASTKDNVLENSPLHF. DNA of the CDR3: TGTGCCAGCACCAAGGACAATGTGCTTGAAAATTCACCCCTCCACTTT.

This clonotype was seen a single time. One junction end does not reproduce the germline sequence, and a read error may be involved. The V gene is TRBV20-1, the J gene TRBJ1-1; D perhaps matches TRBD1 (5 bases). Germline-derived CDR1 and CDR2 are DFQATT and SNEGSKA (reference sequence). The CDR3 sequence is 13 residues long. The CDR3 is CSARDNPNTEAFF. The CDR3 nucleotides are TGCAGTGCTAGGGACAACCCGAACACAGAAGCTTTCTTT.

This clonotype was counted at least ten times. V and J are TRBV2 and TRBJ1-1; possible D gene TRBD1, 5 bases. V lost 4 bases and J lost 0, with 15 bases in between. Germline lookup yields CDR1 SNHLY and CDR2 FYNNEI. The CDR3 contains 16 residues. The CDR3 loop reads CASSVGGSQMNTEAFF. The CDR3 DNA sequence: TGTGCCAGCAGTGTGGGGGGGTCCCAGATGAACACTGAAGCTTTCTTT.

The chain joins TRBV10-2 to TRBJ2-5, with 7 bases identical to TRBD1. There are 14 residues in the CDR3. Germline lookup yields CDR1 WSHSY and CDR2 SAAADI. J gave up 5 bases and V 2 bases, and 5 bases lay outside the gene matches. CDR3 loop: CASSEAGGSETQYF. The CDR3 coding sequence is TGCGCCAGCAGTGAGGCAGGGGGTAGTGAGACCCAGTACTTC.

The sample holds many counts of this clonotype. The rearrangement joins TRBV15 to TRBJ2-1, with 7 nucleotides matching TRBD2. With 5 bases clipped from V and 13 bases from J, the junction kept 11 bases outside the gene matches. Germline V lookup: CDR1 LNHNV, CDR2 YYDKDF (reference sequence). The CDR3 is made up of 13 amino acids. CDR3 region: CATSRGEITEQFF. For the CDR3, the DNA is TGTGCCACCAGCCGGGGGGAGATAACGGAACAGTTCTTC.

This sequence joins TRBV12-5 and TRBJ1-6, with D perhaps TRBD1 (5 bases). Germline-derived CDR1 and CDR2 are LGHNT and FRNRAP. This CDR3 region has 15 residues. The V and J ends lost 0 bases and 8 bases respectively, with 11 bases between them. Written as DNA, the CDR3 is TGTGCTAGTGGTTTGGTTATGGGGGTTGATTCACCCCTCCACTTT. This codes for CASGLVMGVDSPLHF.

In this sample, this clonotype turned up a few times. The chain uses TRBV10-1 and TRBJ2-3; D is unresolved. Germline CDR1 and CDR2: WNHNN and SYGVQD (reference sequence). Trimming left V 4 bases short and J 2 bases short, with 7 bases between. The CDR3 is made up of 13 amino acids. The CDR3 loop reads CASSGANTDTQYF. The CDR3 coding sequence is TGCGCCAGCAGTGGCGCCAACACAGATACGCAGTATTTT.

This clonotype was counted only a few times. One end of the junction fails to match germline, which may point to a read error. The J gene is TRBJ2-7, the V gene TRBV6-4; 7 positions agree with TRBD2. The CDR3 extends over 13 amino acids. Germline assignment: CDR1 MRHNA and CDR2 SNTAGT. The CDR3 coding sequence is TGCGCCAGCAGTGTTGCTAGCGGCTACGAGCAGTACTTC. This codes for CASSVASGYEQYF.

The genes are TRBV14 and TRBJ1-2; D is unclear. The CDR3 covers 14 residues. Germline V CDR1 and CDR2: SGHDN, FVKESK. Deletions cut 1 base from V and 3 bases from J, with 9 bases between. The CDR3 bases are TGTGCCAGCAGCCAAGGCCCCCTATACTATGGCTACACCTTC. The encoded protein is CASSQGPLYYGYTF. Full variable domain (remainder filled in from reference TRBV14 and TRBJ1-2): EAGVTQFPSHSVIEKGQTVTLRCDPISGHDNLYWYRRVMGKEIKFLLHFVKESKQDESGMPNNRFLAERTGGTYSTLKVQPAELEDSGVYFCASSQGPLYYGYTFGSGTRLTVV.

The V gene is TRBV7-4, the J gene TRBJ1-4, with a tentative D call TRBD1 (5 bases). Germline-derived CDR1 and CDR2 are SGHVT and SQSDAQ. The CDR3 is 16 residues long. Trimming pared 7 bases from V and 0 bases from J, leaving 15 bases between. The CDR3, as DNA: TGTGCCAGCAACCTCCGACAGAAGGCAACTAATGAAAAACTGTTTTTT. Its translation is CASNLRQKATNEKLFF. Combining the CDR3 with reference TRBV7-4 and TRBJ1-4 gives the whole variable domain GAGVSQSPRYKVAKRGRDVALRCDSISGHVTLYWYRQTLGQGSEVLTYSQSDAQRDKSGRPSGRFSAERPERSVSTLKIQRTEQGDSAVYLCASNLRQKATNEKLFFGSGTQLSVL.

The rearrangement uses TRBV19 and TRBJ2-1, with TRBD1 matching over 10 bases. Trimming at V came to 5 bases and at J to 15 bases, leaving 7 bases not matched to a gene. The CDR3 spans 12 residues. Looked up from germline, CDR1 is LNHDA and CDR2 is SQIVND (reference sequence). CDR3 coding DNA: TGTGCCAGTAGTCCGACAGGGGGCATGCTGTTCTTC. This gives the protein CASSPTGGMLFF.

This clonotype was detected once. The V call is TRBV14, the J call TRBJ1-6; no firm D call. Trimming left V 0 bases short and J 9 bases short, with 9 bases between. CDR3 length equals 14 residues. Germline V CDR1 and CDR2: SGHDN, FVKESK. The CDR3 here is CASSQENRISPLHF. The CDR3 DNA reads as TGTGCCAGCAGCCAAGAGAATCGGATTTCACCCCTCCACTTT. Full variable domain (outside the CDR3, taken from reference TRBV14 and TRBJ1-6): EAGVTQFPSHSVIEKGQTVTLRCDPISGHDNLYWYRRVMGKEIKFLLHFVKESKQDESGMPNNRFLAERTGGTYSTLKVQPAELEDSGVYFCASSQENRISPLHFGNGTRLTVT.

The table lists this clonotype with many counts. This rearrangement joins TRBV7-6 to TRBJ1-3; D ambiguous. The CDR3 spans 14 residues. Trimming cost V 1 base and J 4 bases, with 8 bases left between them. Germline CDR1 and CDR2: SGHVS and FNYEAQ. Here the CDR3 DNA reads TGTGCCAGCAGCTTAGAGGGAGGCGGAAACACCATATATTTT. Residues: CASSLEGGGNTIYF.

The J gene is TRBJ2-7, the V gene TRBV19; the match to TRBD2 covers 10 bases. Germline V gives CDR1 LNHDA, CDR2 SQIVND (reference sequence). The V and J ends lost 9 bases and 5 bases, in that order; junction bases with no gene match: 10. The CDR3 is 14 residues long. This CDR3 reads CASRVSGRSDEQYF. The CDR3 DNA follows: TGTGCCAGCAGAGTTAGCGGGAGGTCCGACGAGCAGTACTTC.

The chain combines TRBV6-2 or TRBV6-3 with TRBJ2-1; 14 nucleotides agree with TRBD2. The CDR3 is 15 amino acids. The V segment lost 6 bases and the J segment 6 bases; nucleotides outside the gene matches: 4. From germline, CDR1 is MNHEY and CDR2 SVGEGT. The DNA for the CDR3 is TGTGCCAGCAGGATTGGGACTAGCGGGGGCAATGAGCAGTTCTTC. It encodes CASRIGTSGGNEQFF.

The chain carries TRBV7-9 and TRBJ1-2; D not certain. Trimming pared 5 bases from V and 3 bases from J, leaving 16 bases between. The germline V gene encodes CDR1 SEHNR and CDR2 FQNEAQ (reference sequence). There are 15 residues in the CDR3. CDR3 DNA sequence: TGTGCCAGCAGCCAAGCGGGCCAGGCGGACTATGGCTACACCTTC. Translating it yields CASSQAGQADYGYTF. Full variable domain (outside the CDR3, taken from reference TRBV7-9 and TRBJ1-2): DTGVSQNPRHKITKRGQNVTFRCDPISEHNRLYWYRQTLGQGPEFLTYFQNEAQLEKSRLLSDRFSAERPKGSFSTLEIQRTEQGDSAMYLCASSQAGQADYGYTFGSGTRLTVV.

The CDR3 coding sequence is TGCGCCAGCAGCTTGGTATCGAACCCCTATGAAGAGCAGTACTTC. Amino acids: CASSLVSNPYEEQYF. The chain uses TRBV5-1 and TRBJ2-7; D ambiguous. Trimming cost V 0 bases and J 7 bases, with 17 bases left between them. This CDR3 region has 15 residues. CDR1 is SGHRS and CDR2 is YFSETQ in the germline V gene.

This chain links TRBV10-3 with TRBJ2-3, with 10 bases matching TRBD2. After removal of 10 bases from V and 2 bases from J, the junction contained 6 bases not matched to a gene. Germline assignment: CDR1 ENHRY and CDR2 SYGVKD. The CDR3 loop spans 14 amino acids. CDR3 coding DNA: TGTGCCAGGGGACTAGCGCTAATCACAGATACGCAGTATTTT. This gives the protein CARGLALITDTQYF.

This rearrangement joins TRBV20-1 to TRBJ2-7, with D possibly TRBD2 on 6 matching bases. The CDR3 covers 12 residues. V lost 5 bases, J lost 3 bases, and 11 bases lay in between. From germline, CDR1 is DFQATT and CDR2 SNEGSKA (reference sequence). The DNA of the CDR3 is TGCAGTGCTGGCGGGGTGGGCTACGAGCAGTACTTC. This translates into CSAGGVGYEQYF.

The CDR3: CASRSGNYEQYF. The CDR3 nucleotides read TGTGCCAGCAGATCAGGGAACTACGAGCAGTACTTC. The chain has TRBV12-3 or TRBV12-4 and TRBJ2-7, with a weak D call TRBD1 (5 bases). Trimming pared 6 bases from V and 3 bases from J, leaving 9 bases between. The CDR3 is 12 residues long.

Only a few counts were recorded for this clonotype. The V and J genes are TRBV20-1 and TRBJ2-3; 12 bases fit TRBD2. This CDR3 is built from 15 residues. J gave up 9 bases and V 4 bases, and 11 bases lay outside the gene matches. Germline CDR1 reads DFQATT; CDR2 reads SNEGSKA (reference sequence). For the CDR3, the DNA is TGCAGTGCTACGTTCCTAGCGGGGGGGCGGGAGACGCAGTATTTT. Its protein product is CSATFLAGGRETQYF.

Comments on this clonotype: Its ends do not fully match the called genes, so a read error is possible. The chain combines TRBV7-9 with TRBJ2-2; D call uncertain. The CDR3 is 15 amino acids. Germline V gene sequence: CDR1 SEHNR, CDR2 FQNEAQ (reference sequence). The CDR3 reads CASSQDRRADGELFF. The DNA of the CDR3 is TGCGCCAGCAGCCAAGATAGAAGGGCGGACGGGGAGCTGTTTTTT.

The chain has TRBV27 and TRBJ1-2; no reliable D call. The CDR3 consists of 13 residues. V dropped 5 bases and J dropped 1 base, with 8 bases sitting between them. The germline CDR1 and CDR2 sequences are MNHEY and SMNVEV (reference sequence). CDR3: CASSPHYNYGYTF. CDR3 DNA sequence: TGTGCCAGCAGTCCACATTATAACTATGGCTACACCTTC.

V is TRBV29-1 and J is TRBJ1-2; D call uncertain. Trimming took 3 bases from V and 6 from J, leaving 14 bases between them. Germline V gene sequence: CDR1 SQVTM, CDR2 ANQGSEA. The CDR3 extends over 13 amino acids. The CDR3 region is CSVEVPDWDGYTF. Written as DNA, the CDR3 is TGCAGCGTTGAGGTCCCGGATTGGGATGGCTACACCTTC.

The rearrangement uses TRBV7-9 and TRBJ2-5; unclear D gene. The V end lost 5 bases, the J end lost 5 bases, and 9 bases lay between the germline ends. The CDR3 runs to 12 residues. CDR1 is SEHNR and CDR2 is FQNEAQ in the germline V gene (reference sequence). CDR3 residues: CASSRWDETQYF. The CDR3 nucleotides read TGTGCCAGCAGCAGGTGGGATGAGACCCAGTACTTC.

The rearrangement links TRBV10-3 to TRBJ1-1; D is perhaps TRBD1 (6 bases). The CDR3 spans 14 residues. CDR1 ENHRY and CDR2 SYGVKD come from the germline V gene. V gave up 5 bases and J gave up 4 bases, with 14 bases separating them. In DNA, the CDR3 is TGTGCCATCAGTCATAGGGGGATGAGCACTGAAGCTTTCTTT. Residues: CAISHRGMSTEAFF.